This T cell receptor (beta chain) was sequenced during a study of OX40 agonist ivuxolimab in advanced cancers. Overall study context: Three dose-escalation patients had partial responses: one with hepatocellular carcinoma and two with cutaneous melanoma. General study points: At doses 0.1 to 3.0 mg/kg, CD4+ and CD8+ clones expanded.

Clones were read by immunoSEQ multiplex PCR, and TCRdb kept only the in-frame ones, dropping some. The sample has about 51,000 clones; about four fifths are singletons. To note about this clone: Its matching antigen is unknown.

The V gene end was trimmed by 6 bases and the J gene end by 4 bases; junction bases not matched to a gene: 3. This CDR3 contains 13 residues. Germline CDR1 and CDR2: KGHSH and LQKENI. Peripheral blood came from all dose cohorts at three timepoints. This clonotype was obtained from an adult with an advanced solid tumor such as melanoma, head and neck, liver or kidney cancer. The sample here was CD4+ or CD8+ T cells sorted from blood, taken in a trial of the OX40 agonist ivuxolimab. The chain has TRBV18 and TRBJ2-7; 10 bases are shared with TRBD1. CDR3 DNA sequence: TGTGCCAGCTCCCTGGACAGGGGGTACGAGCAGTACTTC. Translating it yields CASSLDRGYEQYF. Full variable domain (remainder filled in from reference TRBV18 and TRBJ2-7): NAGVMQNPRHLVRRRGQEARLRCSPMKGHSHVYWYRQLPEEGLKFMVYLQKENIIDESGMPKERFSAEFPKEGPSILRIQQVVRGDSAAYFCASSLDRGYEQYFGPGTRLTVT.